This record covers a single T cell receptor (beta chain). This sample is drawn from a study of blood T cell repertoires in COVID-19. Across the study: Italy, Spain and the United States were the sources of the convalescent and acute COVID-19 samples.

Methods used by the authors: Counts of nucleated cells, estimated from reference gene primer amplification, were obtained. Produced via immunoSEQ multiplex PCR; TCRdb's table is partial and in-frame only. V and J calls and clone size are given by that table; D and trimming were obtained from the DNA. This table has around 200,000 clones, around nine tenths appearing once. CDR1 is SEHNR and CDR2 is FQNEAQ in the germline V gene (reference sequence). The CDR3 is made up of 16 amino acids. The V end lost 1 base, the J end lost 6 bases, and 15 bases lay between the germline ends. This clonotype was sampled from a woman aged 18 to 35 who had recovered from COVID-19. This chain uses TRBV7-9 with TRBJ1-4; D may be TRBD1 (5 bases). The sequencing input was peripheral blood. As DNA, the CDR3 is TGTGCCAGCAGCTTAGATCGGGTCAGGGAAGATGAAAAACTGTTTTTT. It encodes CASSLDRVREDEKLFF.